This T cell receptor beta chain was identified during a study of tumor-infiltrating lymphocytes in glioblastoma multiforme listed by TCRdb under 2017. Looking at the study overall: The study tested whether intratumoral genomic heterogeneity fosters TIL diversity by jointly investigating somatic mutations, TIL diversity and immune response activity.

A word on this clonotype: This receptor's antigen is unknown. No base quality information exists; no much larger clone differs at one position.

A modified ARM-PCR protocol with multiple V-beta primers and a C-beta primer was used to build TCRB libraries from RNA via three nested multiplex PCR rounds. TCRB-specific cDNA was synthesized from roughly 0.55 ug total RNA with ProtoScript II Reverse Transcriptase and a C-beta primer. The description of the TCRB libraries did not mention any unique molecular identifiers. In the third PCR, barcodes and adapters were added over about 23 cycles with Deep VentR (exo-) polymerase, and the 250-500 bp bands were then gel purified. An Illumina HiSeq 2500 was used to sequence the TCRB libraries with 250 bp paired-end reads. The paper's data handling went like this. Trimmomatic was used to clean reads, FLASH to merge reads, MiGEC to assign V, D and J segments, and VDJtools to perform the analysis. Repertoire diversity was measured using the Shannon-Wiener diversity index, which was calculated with VDJtools. TCRdb passed the public sequencing reads through fastp at Q25 and MiXCR, retaining productive beta sequences. Under each unique CDR3 protein, matching rows form one entry showing the most common genes and DNA. V and J calls and clone size were set by TCRdb, not the authors. Here the sample has 8,500 to 9,500 distinct CDR3 sequences; around three quarters occur a single time. The ten largest clones take up about 70% of the sample.

Summary of the overall study and its limitations: RNA-based TCR sequencing may distort clone frequencies because T cells carry unequal numbers of TCR transcripts. T cells were not sorted into functional subsets, which the authors noted as a future improvement. Generalizability is limited because the TCR and somatic mutation analysis included only one glioblastoma patient.

From cysteine to phenylalanine, the CDR3 is 16 amino acids long. CDR3 DNA is the only sequence kept; it has 48 bases, read in frame from the first base. CDR1 and CDR2, looked up from the germline V gene (reference sequence), are DFQATT and SNEGSKA. V sheds 7 bases and J sheds 0 bases, leaving 19 bases between their ends. The AllPrep DNA/RNA mini kit was used to purify genomic DNA and total RNA at the same time from each of the roughly ten tumor samples. All RNA had OD 260/280 ratios above 1.9 and RNA integrity numbers above 6.5. Specimen: brain tumor tissue. The rearranged chain carries TRBV20-1 and TRBJ1-5; TRBD1 is a weak D gene call, 6 bases matching. This clonotype was sampled from a male donor with glioblastoma. CDR3 protein: CSGNPGHTNSNQPQHF. The bases read TGCAGTGGTAATCCGGGACACACAAATAGCAATCAGCCCCAGCATTTT.